These 5 T cell receptor beta chains originate from one sample sequenced in a study of blood T cell repertoires in COVID-19. Sequencing was performed with immunoSEQ multiplex PCR; in TCRdb, only in-frame clones are kept and a portion is missing. Of tens of thousands of clones listed, about nine tenths are singletons. Sequencing was performed on peripheral blood. These receptors all stem from an elderly woman with acute or convalescent COVID-19.

The J gene is TRBJ1-1, the V gene TRBV5-5; 9 bases are a match to TRBD1. The CDR3 runs to 14 residues. Germline CDR1 reads SGHKS; CDR2 reads YYEKEE (reference sequence). V gave up 4 bases and J gave up 8 bases; unmatched junction bases: 9. The CDR3 DNA sequence: TGTGCCAGCAGCACGGGACAGGGTAGTTCCGAAGCTTTCTTT. Translated: CASSTGQGSSEAFF.

A word on this clone: Other DNA variants within this sample encode the same CDR3. This chain links TRBV3-1 (or the pseudogene TRBV3-2) with TRBJ1-2; D ambiguous. V dropped 6 bases and J dropped 2 bases, with 10 bases sitting between them. CDR3 length equals 13 residues. Germline-derived CDR1 and CDR2 are LGHDT and YNNKEL (reference sequence). CDR3 sequence (DNA): TGTGCCAGCAGTCCAACGGGGAACTATGGCTACACCTTC. This translates into CASSPTGNYGYTF.

The chain joins TRBV4-1 to TRBJ2-7; D perhaps matches TRBD1 (5 bases). CDR3 length: 15 amino acids. Germline-derived CDR1 and CDR2 are MGHRA and YSYEKL. Trimming stripped 1 base from V and 0 bases from J, with 10 bases between. CDR3 in DNA: TGCGCCAGCAGCCAAGGGACAATGAGCTCCTACGAGCAGTACTTC. It codes for CASSQGTMSSYEQYF.

This chain links TRBV28 with TRBJ1-1, with D possibly being TRBD1 (5 bases). V lost 6 bases to trimming and J lost 4 bases, with 12 bases between them. Germline V gene data show CDR1 as MDHEN and CDR2 as SYDVKM. This CDR3 is 13 amino acids long. In DNA, the CDR3 is TGTGCCAGCAGCCCAGGCGGGGGCACTGAAGCTTTCTTT. Amino acid sequence: CASSPGGGTEAFF.

The chain uses TRBV6-5 and TRBJ2-5; 11 nucleotides agree with TRBD2. Germline CDR1 and CDR2: MNHEY and SVGAGI. V lost 7 bases to trimming and J lost 2 bases; unmatched junction nucleotides: 6. The CDR3 is 15 residues long. CDR3 DNA: TGTGCCAGCAAACCTAGCGGGAGGCCACAAGAGACCCAGTACTTC. Translating gives CASKPSGRPQETQYF.